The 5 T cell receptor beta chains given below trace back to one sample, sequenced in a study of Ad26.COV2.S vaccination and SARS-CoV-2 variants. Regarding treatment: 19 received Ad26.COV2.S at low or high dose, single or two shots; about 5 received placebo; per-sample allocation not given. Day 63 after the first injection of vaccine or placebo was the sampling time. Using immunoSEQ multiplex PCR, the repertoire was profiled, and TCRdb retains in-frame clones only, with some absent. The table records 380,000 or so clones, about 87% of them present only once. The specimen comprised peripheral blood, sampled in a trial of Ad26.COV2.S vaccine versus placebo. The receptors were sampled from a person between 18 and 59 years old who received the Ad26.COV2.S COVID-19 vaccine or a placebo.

CDR3 protein: CASGLRQGVFGELFF. For the CDR3, the DNA is TGTGCTAGTGGTTTGAGGCAGGGGGTATTCGGGGAGCTGTTTTTT. This chain connects TRBV12-5 to TRBJ2-2; 7 bases map to TRBD1. Germline assignment: CDR1 LGHNT and CDR2 FRNRAP. This CDR3 contains 15 residues. Unmatched junction bases numbered 7, after V lost 2 bases and J lost 7 bases.

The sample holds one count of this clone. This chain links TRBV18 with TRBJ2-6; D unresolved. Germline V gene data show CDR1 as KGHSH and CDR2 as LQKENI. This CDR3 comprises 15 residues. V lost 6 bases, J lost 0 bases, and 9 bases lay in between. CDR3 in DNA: TGTGCCAGCTCGGTAGGAATCTCTGGGGCCAACGTCCTGACTTTC. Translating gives CASSVGISGANVLTF.

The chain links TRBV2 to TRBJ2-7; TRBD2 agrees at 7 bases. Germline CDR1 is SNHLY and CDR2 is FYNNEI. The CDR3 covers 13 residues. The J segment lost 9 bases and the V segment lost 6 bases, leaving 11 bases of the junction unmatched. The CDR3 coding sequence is TGTGCCAGCAGGACTAGCTTCTTAGGCCGGCAGTACTTC. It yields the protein CASRTSFLGRQYF.

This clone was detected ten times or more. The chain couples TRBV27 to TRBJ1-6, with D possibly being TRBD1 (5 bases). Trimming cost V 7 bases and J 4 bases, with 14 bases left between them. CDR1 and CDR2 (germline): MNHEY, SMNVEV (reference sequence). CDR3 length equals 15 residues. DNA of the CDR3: TGTGCCAGCATTCCGAGGGGAGAGTATAATTCACCCCTCCACTTT. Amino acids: CASIPRGEYNSPLHF.

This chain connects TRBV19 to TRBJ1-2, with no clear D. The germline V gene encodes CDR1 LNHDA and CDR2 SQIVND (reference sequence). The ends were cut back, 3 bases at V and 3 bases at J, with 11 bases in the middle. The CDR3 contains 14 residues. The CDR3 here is CASSIRSGDYGYTF. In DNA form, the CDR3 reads TGTGCCAGTAGTATCAGATCCGGGGACTATGGCTACACCTTC.